This T cell receptor (beta chain) was documented in a study of blood T cell repertoires in COVID-19 (dated by TCRdb to between 2020 and 2021). General notes on the study: The collaborator samples originated in the United States, Italy and Spain and spanned the acute and convalescent phases of COVID-19. Samples were obtained from the ongoing ImmuneRACE study (first 160 participants) and from 1,254 subjects provided by 6 global collaborators. Where available, HLA class I and class II types were obtained from metadata supplied by the sample provider rather than from assay-based typing. The repertoires were released in a freely available public database meant as a resource for research on the immune response to SARS-CoV-2. Deeply sampled blood TCRbeta repertoires from subjects exposed to, actively infected with, or recovered from COVID-19 were included in the dataset. A de-identified subject ID, COVID-19 status, age in years and sex were almost always included in the sample metadata. The material from the prospective study consisted of cDNA or gDNA derived from T cells, B-cell-depleted T cells, or PBMCs.

Each collaborating institution followed its own protocols to collect whole blood in K2EDTA tubes. For TCRbeta analysis, collaborators shipped samples in one of three forms: frozen whole blood, isolated PBMCs, or DNA extracted from either of those sample types. With regard to this clone: Its binding antigen is unknown. Base qualities were left out, and no much larger clone turns up one base away.

The immunoSEQ Assay, a bias-controlled multiplex PCR, was used to amplify TCRbeta CDR3 regions from genomic DNA. The authors processed their data as follows. Nucleated cell counts per sample were estimated from amplification of reference gene primers within the assay. To quantify the absolute abundance of each unique TCRbeta CDR3 rearrangement, sequence reads were collapsed and filtered. Productive Simpson clonality was computed per sample as the square root of Simpson's diversity index over productive rearrangements. Drawn from immuneACCESS, this table holds only the in-frame rearrangements with V and J called that TCRdb kept. Clones are partly lost; checked studies trace under half to an unresolved V gene and leave the rest unexplained. V, J and clone size derive from that table, while D and trimming were established from the DNA sequence. The sample table lists 200,000 to 300,000 clones, roughly 81% of them with a count of one. 4% of the sample goes to the ten largest clones.

The germline V gene supplies CDR1 SGHRS and CDR2 YFSETQ. V lost 4 bases and J lost 6 bases; the stretch between them is 26 bases long. Counted from cysteine to phenylalanine, this CDR3 has 18 amino acids. The read is trimmed to its CDR3 DNA, 54 bases read in frame from base 1. General conclusions and limits of the study: The quantity of clinical and demographic metadata differed by source and by participant and was supplied without curation.

Sequences were obtained from peripheral blood. The receptor comes from a man aged 45 to 65 with acute or convalescent COVID-19. Rearrangement joined TRBV5-1 to TRBJ2-1; TRBD1 is perhaps the D gene, given 8 matching bases. The sequenced DNA: TGCGCCAGCAGCCCCACAGGGGGGCGGGGGATAAATAGCAATGAGCAGTTCTTC. The resulting protein is CASSPTGGRGINSNEQFF.